The rows below give T cell receptor beta chains drawn from one sample of a study of cytomegalovirus exposure and HLA in healthy donors. Only in-frame clones appear in the TCRdb table, and some are missing; sequencing was by immunoSEQ multiplex PCR. The top ten clones hold just over 4% of a sample with 150,000 to 200,000 clones, over 85% of them seen once. The sequenced sample consisted of PBMCs. All receptors derive from a man aged 18-30 years in good health and CMV-seropositive. CDR3s include the opening cysteine and the closing phenylalanine or tryptophan. The D gene is left open where the match is weak. A clone size is listed for some rows: how often the clone was seen (once, few, many), or a class if it is expanded.

d_gene	abundance	j_gene	v_gene	CDR3nt	CDR3aa
-	-	TRBJ1-1	TRBV5-4	TGTGCCAGCACCCAAGCCAGTCGGTATGGGGGACTAGAGGGGGCTTTCTTT	CASTQASRYGGLEGAFF
TRBD2	once	TRBJ2-7	TRBV25-1	TGTGCCAGCAGTGCCCGTGGCGGGAGTGCCCACGAGCAGTACTTC	CASSARGGSAHEQYF
-	-	TRBJ2-6	TRBV6-1	TGTGCCAGCAGTGAAGCCTCAGACGTGGGACTGGCTGGGGCCAACGTCCTGACTTTC	CASSEASDVGLAGANVLTF
TRBD1	-	TRBJ2-1	TRBV6-4	TGTGCCAGCAGTGCAGGGACAGGGATTTACAATGAGCAGTTCTTC	CASSAGTGIYNEQFF
TRBD1	-	TRBJ1-4	TRBV7-9	TGTGCCAGCAGCTCGAACAAGGGGGCGATTGGTGAAAAACTGTTTTTT	CASSSNKGAIGEKLFF
-	-	TRBJ1-3	TRBV27	TGTGCCAGCAGTTTACGCGGGGGACCTGGAAACACCATATATTTT	CASSLRGGPGNTIYF
TRBD1	-	TRBJ1-2	TRBV7-9	TGTGCCAGCAGCTTACTCAGGACAGGGGAGAAAGTAATCTTC	CASSLLRTGEKVIF
TRBD1	-	TRBJ2-7	TRBV9	TGTGCCAGCAGCCCGTCCGACAGGGGACGTTTTTACTTC	CASSPSDRGRFYF
-	-	TRBJ1-5	TRBV6-1	TGTGCCAGCAGTGAAGATTCAGGACAGCACAATCAGCCCCAGCATTTT	CASSEDSGQHNQPQHF
TRBD1	-	TRBJ1-2	TRBV7-8	TGTGCCAGCAGCTTAGTGGGACAGGGTACTCGTGGCTACACCTTC	CASSLVGQGTRGYTF